A single sample gave rise to the 18 T cell receptor beta chains below, sequenced in a study of identical twins. Using its own MiXCR run on the 5' RACE reads, TCRdb lists one record per CDR3 protein. The sample holds 510,000 or so distinct CDR3 sequences; 13% to 15% are singletons and the top ten take about 0.47%. The data were also submitted as part of a second study, on yellow fever vaccine responses in identical twins.

Material: CD4+ T cells sorted from blood. Receptors were obtained from a woman under 30 in good health.

The chain links TRBV20-1 to TRBJ2-1, with D perhaps matching TRBD2 (6 bases). Germline CDR1 reads DFQATT; CDR2 reads SNEGSKA (reference sequence). The CDR3 runs 12 residues. V lost 0 bases and J lost 9, with 9 bases in between. In DNA form, the CDR3 reads TGCAGTGCTAGAGAGCCTAGCGTTGAGCAGTTCTTC. As protein: CSAREPSVEQFF.

In the case of this clonotype: A read error may explain this, as a much larger clone is one base away. The rearrangement links TRBV25-1 to TRBJ1-1, with TRBD1 identical over 10 bases. Trimming cost V 4 bases and J 11 bases; bases outside gene matches: 7. This CDR3 region has 13 residues. CDR1 is MGHDK, CDR2 SYGVNS, per germline. DNA of the CDR3: TGTGCCAGCAGTGCCCGACAGGGGGCGAAGGCTTTCTTT. Amino acid sequence: CASSARQGAKAFF.

This clonotype was found once. The chain combines TRBV10-3 with TRBJ2-3; D might be TRBD2 (6 bases). CDR1 and CDR2 (germline): ENHRY, SYGVKD. The CDR3 has 15 residues. V gave up 8 bases and J gave up 2 bases, with 17 bases separating them. The CDR3 nucleotides are TGTGCCATCCGGGCCGGAGGGAGGTACACAGATACGCAGTATTTT. Protein sequence: CAIRAGGRYTDTQYF.

This clonotype was seen a few times. The chain combines TRBV13 with TRBJ2-1; 13 bases map to TRBD2. V dropped 4 bases and J dropped 4; count of bases not matched to a gene: 16. This CDR3 spans 20 amino acids. Germline V lookup: CDR1 PRHDT, CDR2 FYEKMQ (reference sequence). In nucleotides, the CDR3 is TGTGCCAGCAGCTCCCTCGAACTAGCGGGAGGGATGAAATCGTACAATGAGCAGTTCTTC. It yields the protein CASSSLELAGGMKSYNEQFF.

The rearrangement uses TRBV5-4 and TRBJ2-1; 8 nucleotides line up with TRBD2. Per the germline V gene, CDR1 is SGHNT and CDR2 is YYREEE (reference sequence). After removal of 0 bases from V and 1 base from J, the junction contained 15 bases not matched to a gene. This CDR3 is 20 amino acids long. The CDR3 coding sequence is TGTGCCAGCAGCTTGGCCGTCGGCGGGGGGACACATAAATCCTACAATGAGCAGTTCTTC. It codes for CASSLAVGGGTHKSYNEQFF.

This clonotype came up a few times. J is TRBJ2-4 and V is TRBV15; D is uncertain. The CDR3 has 14 residues. Germline values: CDR1 LNHNV, CDR2 YYDKDF (reference sequence). V lost 4 bases and J lost 3, with 10 bases in between. The CDR3: CATSTSGLKNIQYF. For the CDR3, the DNA is TGTGCCACCAGCACTAGTGGCCTCAAAAACATTCAGTACTTC. The full variable domain, rest sourced from reference TRBV15 and TRBJ2-4, is DAMVIQNPRYQVTQFGKPVTLSCSQTLNHNVMYWYQQKSSQAPKLLFHYYDKDFNNEADTPDNFQSRRPNTSFCFLDIRSPGLGDTAMYLCATSTSGLKNIQYFGAGTRLSVL.

The table lists this clonotype with a few counts. The chain joins TRBV12-3 or TRBV12-4 to TRBJ2-1; possibly TRBD2 for D (6 bases). Deletions cut 1 base from V and 4 bases from J, with 14 bases between. CDR3 length equals 16 residues. CDR3 residues: CASSLDGTLLYNEQFF. CDR3 nucleotide sequence: TGTGCCAGCAGTTTAGACGGGACTTTACTATACAATGAGCAGTTCTTC.

CDR3 in amino acids: CAIRTDWSSPGAGELFF. The CDR3 DNA sequence: TGTGCCATCAGGACCGACTGGAGCTCCCCTGGGGCCGGGGAGCTGTTTTTT. This rearrangement joins TRBV10-3 to TRBJ2-2; no definite D call. Per the germline V gene, CDR1 is ENHRY and CDR2 is SYGVKD. This CDR3 has 17 amino acids. V lost 6 bases and J 6 bases, leaving 23 bases between the germline ends.

The gene calls are TRBV28 and TRBJ2-2; D call uncertain. Trimming took 6 bases from V and 4 from J, leaving 15 bases between them. CDR1 and CDR2 from the germline V gene are MDHEN and SYDVKM. This CDR3 is 15 amino acids long. CDR3 amino acids: CASRMGGHGTGELFF. The CDR3 nucleotides read TGTGCCAGCAGAATGGGTGGGCATGGCACCGGGGAGCTGTTTTTT.

The sample holds a few counts of this clonotype. J is TRBJ2-5 and V is TRBV7-7; TRBD1 agrees at 8 bases. V was clipped by 5 bases and J by 5 bases; unmatched bases: 13. Germline assignment: CDR1 SSHAT and CDR2 FNYEAQ (reference sequence). There are 16 residues in the CDR3. CDR3 protein: CASSRSGQGLEETQYF. The CDR3 DNA reads as TGTGCCAGCAGCCGATCCGGACAGGGCTTAGAGGAGACCCAGTACTTC. Based on the CDR3 plus reference TRBV7-7 and TRBJ2-5, the full variable domain is GAGVSQSPRYKVTKRGQDVTLRCDPISSHATLYWYQQALGQGPEFLTYFNYEAQPDKSGLPSDRFSAERPEGSISTLTIQRTEQRDSAMYRCASSRSGQGLEETQYFGPGTRLLVL.

The chain uses TRBV12-3 or TRBV12-4 and TRBJ2-2, with 7 positions matching TRBD1. The CDR3 covers 15 residues. The trim removed 3 bases at V and 6 bases at J, leaving 7 bases unmatched. The CDR3 loop reads CASSFNRGGSGELFF. CDR3 nucleotide sequence: TGTGCCAGCAGTTTTAACAGGGGCGGGTCCGGGGAGCTGTTTTTT.

This clonotype occurred a few times. The rearrangement links TRBV28 to TRBJ2-2; possibly TRBD1 or TRBD2 for D (6 bases each). Looked up from germline, CDR1 is MDHEN and CDR2 is SYDVKM. This CDR3 is 13 amino acids long. Trimming shortened V by 7 bases and J by 7 bases, and 13 bases separated the two germline ends. CDR3 bases: TGTGCCAGCACTCCGGGGGCTCACGGGGAGCTGTTTTTT. It codes for CASTPGAHGELFF.

The V gene is TRBV4-1, the J gene TRBJ2-7; TRBD2 aligns across 14 bases. CDR3 length: 17 residues. Per germline, CDR1 MGHRA and CDR2 YSYEKL. The trim removed 1 base at V and 4 bases at J, leaving 6 bases unmatched. The CDR3 coding sequence is TGCGCCAGCAGCCAAGTGGGGACTAGCGGGAGTACGTACGAGCAGTACTTC. This encodes CASSQVGTSGSTYEQYF.

This clonotype was seen more than once but under ten times. This chain connects TRBV11-1 to TRBJ2-4; perhaps D is TRBD1 or TRBD2 (5 bases each). Trimming shortened V by 1 base and J by 0 bases, and 19 bases separated the two germline ends. Germline CDR1 reads SGHAT; CDR2 reads FQDESV (reference sequence). The length of the CDR3 is 19 residues. The CDR3 spells CASSLVSGTTKLAKNIQYF. In DNA form, the CDR3 reads TGTGCCAGCAGCTTAGTTTCAGGGACGACGAAACTAGCCAAAAACATTCAGTACTTC. The full variable domain, in which reference TRBV11-1 and TRBJ2-4 provide the parts outside the CDR3, is EAEVAQSPRYKITEKSQAVAFWCDPISGHATLYWYRQILGQGPELLVQFQDESVVDDSQLPKDRFSAERLKGVDSTLKIQPAELGDSAMYLCASSLVSGTTKLAKNIQYFGAGTRLSVL.

This clonotype appeared a few times. Written as DNA, the CDR3 is TGCAGTGCTAGTAGACTAGCTCGCCCCTACGAGCAGTACTTC. Translating gives CSASRLARPYEQYF. The rearrangement uses TRBV20-1 and TRBJ2-7; TRBD2 matches at 7 bases. The germline V gene has CDR1 DFQATT and CDR2 SNEGSKA (reference sequence). Losses at the gene ends were 3 bases for V and 2 bases for J; bases not matched to a gene: 7. The CDR3 length is 14 residues.

V usage is TRBV15 and J usage is TRBJ1-5; D not certain. Germline assignment: CDR1 LNHNV and CDR2 YYDKDF (reference sequence). The CDR3 sequence is 15 residues long. The V end was cut by 2 bases, the J end by 4 bases, with 12 bases between. The chain's CDR3 is CATSRMAGTNQPQHF. In nucleotides, the CDR3 is TGTGCCACCAGCAGAATGGCAGGTACGAATCAGCCCCAGCATTTT.

V is TRBV29-1 and J is TRBJ2-3; 14 bases agree with TRBD2. The length of the CDR3 is 13 residues. V was clipped by 8 bases and J by 7 bases; unmatched bases: 5. CDR1 and CDR2 from the germline V gene are SQVTM and ANQGSEA. CDR3 sequence reads: CSSWTSGGNTQYF. In DNA, the CDR3 is TGCAGCTCCTGGACTAGCGGGGGGAATACGCAGTATTTT.

CDR3 in DNA: TGTGCCAGCACCCCTGGAGCCTACGAGCAGTACTTC. Translated: CASTPGAYEQYF. This chain connects TRBV27 to TRBJ2-7, with D unclear. The CDR3 has 12 residues. Germline loops: CDR1 MNHEY, CDR2 SMNVEV (reference sequence). The V end lost 7 bases, the J end lost 2 bases, and 9 bases lay between the germline ends.